Listed below are T cell receptor beta chains from one sample, sequenced in a study of T-cell reconstitution after alpha-beta-depleted transplantation in children. TCRdb reanalysed the PCR reads using MiXCR and keeps one entry per CDR3 protein. The repertoire consists of more than 60,000 distinct CDR3 sequences, with around 7.9% occurring once and the leading ten covering about 2.3%. Sequenced here: PBMCs from the stem cell graft donor, sampled from the stem cell graft. These TCRs come from a human donor who donated a stem cell graft to a child with acute lymphoblastic leukemia. CDR3s include the opening cysteine and the closing phenylalanine or tryptophan. A D gene is named only where the DNA matches it firmly. The size entry is marked missing in some rows and otherwise reads once, few, many or a size class.

j_gene,abundance,v_gene,d_gene,CDR3nt,CDR3aa
TRBJ1-2,many,TRBV20-1,-,TGTAGTGCTAGATTATCGACCTCTAACTATGGCTACACCTTC,CSARLSTSNYGYTF
TRBJ2-2,many,TRBV4-3,TRBD2,TGCGCCAGCAGCCCCCGACTAGCGGGGGCCCCGAACACCGGGGAGCTGTTTTTT,CASSPRLAGAPNTGELFF
TRBJ2-1,-,TRBV6-5,-,TGTGCCAGCAGTTACTCGGAGACCTCGGATGAGCAGTTCTTC,CASSYSETSDEQFF
TRBJ2-2,many,TRBV3-1,-,TGTGCCAGCAGCCAAGACAGGGGAGCCGGGGAGCTGTTTTTT,CASSQDRGAGELFF
TRBJ1-2,many,TRBV15,TRBD1,TGTGCCACCAGCAGAGACCTCGGACAGGGGTCGGCCACCTTC,CATSRDLGQGSATF
TRBJ1-1,many,TRBV11-2,-,TGTGCCAGCAGCTTGCCGTTGGGCAGGAACCGTGAAGCTTTCTTT,CASSLPLGRNREAFF
TRBJ2-6,many,TRBV28,TRBD1,TGTGCCACCTCTAGGACAGGGGGCTATACTTTCTCGGCTGGGGCCAACGTCCTGACTTTC,CATSRTGGYTFSAGANVLTF
TRBJ2-7,many,TRBV6-2/TRBV6-3,-,TGTGCCAGCAGTTACTCGACGGCCGGGATTAAATCCTACGAGCAGTACTTC,CASSYSTAGIKSYEQYF
TRBJ1-5,many,TRBV6-1,-,TGTGCCAGCAGGGACACTTATAGCAATCAGCCCCAGCATTTT,CASRDTYSNQPQHF
TRBJ2-7,few,TRBV27,-,TGTGCCAGCAGTTTCCTGCAGTCCTACGAGCAGTACTTC,CASSFLQSYEQYF